A selection of T cell receptor beta chains follows, all from one sample in a study of blood T cell repertoires in COVID-19. Libraries were prepared by immunoSEQ multiplex PCR; TCRdb keeps only in-frame clonotypes and omits some of them. The table includes 180,000 or so clones, more than 70% detected once. Material for sequencing was peripheral blood. The receptor source for this set is a man aged 35 to 55 with active or convalescent COVID-19. Both conserved end residues are part of each CDR3. Each record gives: clone size, J gene, V gene, D gene, CDR3 DNA, CDR3 protein. D genes are given only for firm matches. Part of the rows lack a size; the others show once, few, many or a class for expanded clones.

size: few
J: TRBJ2-2
V: TRBV4-2
D: NA
DNA: TGTGCCAGCAGCCAAAGAGCCGAGACAGGCACCGGGGAGCTGTTTTTT
CDR3: CASSQRAETGTGELFF

size: NA
J: TRBJ2-3
V: TRBV5-4
D: NA
DNA: TGTGCCAGCAGCTCCCGGGTCACAGATACGCAGTATTTT
CDR3: CASSSRVTDTQYF

size: NA
J: TRBJ1-3
V: TRBV5-6
D: TRBD1
DNA: TGTGCCAGCAGCCGGGACAGGGGAAGAAACACCATATATTTT
CDR3: CASSRDRGRNTIYF

size: NA
J: TRBJ1-1
V: TRBV7-9
D: TRBD1
DNA: TGTGCCAGCTTCCCGGACAGGGCTACGAACACTGAAGCTTTCTTT
CDR3: CASFPDRATNTEAFF

size: NA
J: TRBJ1-3
V: TRBV9
D: NA
DNA: TGTGCCAGCAGCCCCGACGGTCGGGGAGTAGGAAACACCATATATTTT
CDR3: CASSPDGRGVGNTIYF

size: NA
J: TRBJ1-2
V: TRBV4-3
D: TRBD1
DNA: TGCGCCAGCAGCCAAGAAATCGACAGGGGCTATGGCTACACCTTC
CDR3: CASSQEIDRGYGYTF

size: NA
J: TRBJ1-4
V: TRBV19
D: TRBD1
DNA: TGTGCCAGTAGTATAACGACAGGGGGCACTGGTGAAAAACTGTTTTTT
CDR3: CASSITTGGTGEKLFF

size: once
J: TRBJ1-2
V: TRBV15
D: TRBD1
DNA: TGTGCCATCTCGGACAGGGGGTCCCTCAGCTACACCTTC
CDR3: CAISDRGSLSYTF

size: once
J: TRBJ2-2
V: TRBV5-1
D: NA
DNA: TGCGCCAGCAGCACCCAGACAGGAAACACCGGGGAGCTGTTTTTT
CDR3: CASSTQTGNTGELFF

size: NA
J: TRBJ2-2
V: TRBV28
D: NA
DNA: TGTGCCAGCAGTTCCTTACAGTACAACACCGGGGAGCTGTTTTTT
CDR3: CASSSLQYNTGELFF

size: once
J: TRBJ2-3
V: TRBV7-6
D: TRBD2
DNA: TGTGCCAGCAGCCCCGGACTAGCGGGGGGCACAGATACGCAGTATTTT
CDR3: CASSPGLAGGTDTQYF

size: NA
J: TRBJ2-4
V: TRBV27
D: TRBD1
DNA: TGTGCCAGCAGTGGACAGGGCAAAAACATTCAGTACTTC
CDR3: CASSGQGKNIQYF

size: NA
J: TRBJ1-5
V: TRBV6-1
D: NA
DNA: TGTGCCAGCAGTGATATGGCCAATCAGCCCCAGCATTTT
CDR3: CASSDMANQPQHF

size: NA
J: TRBJ2-3
V: TRBV4-3
D: NA
DNA: TGCGCCAGCAGCCCAGGGGTATTGACAGATACGCAGTATTTT
CDR3: CASSPGVLTDTQYF

size: NA
J: TRBJ1-2
V: TRBV7-2
D: TRBD1
DNA: TGTGCCAGCAGCTTAGACAGGGGGCTAGGCTACACCTTC
CDR3: CASSLDRGLGYTF

size: once
J: TRBJ2-5
V: TRBV5-6
D: NA
DNA: TGTGCCAGCAGCTTTCAGGGGAGGGAAGAGACCCAGTACTTC
CDR3: CASSFQGREETQYF

size: NA
J: TRBJ2-3
V: TRBV4-3
D: TRBD2
DNA: TGCGCCAGCAGCCAATCCCCACGGACTAGGGGTGCAGATACGCAGTATTTT
CDR3: CASSQSPRTRGADTQYF

size: NA
J: TRBJ2-2
V: TRBV29-1
D: TRBD1
DNA: TGCAGCGTACAACCCGGGACAGATGAAACCGGGGAGCTGTTTTTT
CDR3: CSVQPGTDETGELFF

size: NA
J: TRBJ1-5
V: TRBV27
D: TRBD1
DNA: TGTGCCAGCAGTCCCGCCGGGACAGGGACCCTTCAGCCCCAGCATTTT
CDR3: CASSPAGTGTLQPQHF

size: NA
J: TRBJ1-1
V: TRBV19
D: NA
DNA: TGTGCCAGTGGAGCACGCCGAAACACTGAAGCTTTCTTT
CDR3: CASGARRNTEAFF

size: NA
J: TRBJ2-5
V: TRBV11-3
D: NA
DNA: TGTGCCAGCAGTTCTGGGACTCAGGGAACCCAGTACTTC
CDR3: CASSSGTQGTQYF

size: NA
J: TRBJ2-7
V: TRBV29-1
D: NA
DNA: TGCAGCGTTCTCGTCTCCTACGAGCAGTACTTC
CDR3: CSVLVSYEQYF

size: NA
J: TRBJ2-3
V: TRBV4-3
D: TRBD1
DNA: TGCGCCAGCAGCCTCCGGGACAGGGATTTTCGTGCAGATACGCAGTATTTT
CDR3: CASSLRDRDFRADTQYF

size: NA
J: TRBJ1-5
V: TRBV2
D: TRBD1
DNA: TGTGCCAGCGGCAGGGACAGGGCCAATCAGCCCCAGCATTTT
CDR3: CASGRDRANQPQHF

size: NA
J: TRBJ1-2
V: TRBV6-5
D: TRBD1
DNA: TGTGCCAGCAGTTCCCAGGGGACAGGGAACTATGGCTACACCTTC
CDR3: CASSSQGTGNYGYTF

size: NA
J: TRBJ1-3
V: TRBV29-1
D: NA
DNA: TGCAGCGTTGAAACTTTAACAGCCTCTGGAAACACCATATATTTT
CDR3: CSVETLTASGNTIYF

size: few
J: TRBJ1-3
V: TRBV28
D: NA
DNA: TGTGCCAGCAGTTTTGTCAGGGAAGAAGGAAACACCATATATTTT
CDR3: CASSFVREEGNTIYF

size: NA
J: TRBJ1-6
V: TRBV30
D: NA
DNA: TGTGCCTGGAGTGTCACCGTCTACCCCTATAATTCACCCCTCCACTTT
CDR3: CAWSVTVYPYNSPLHF

size: NA
J: TRBJ1-1
V: TRBV7-2
D: TRBD1
DNA: TGTGCCAGCAGCTTAATTACCCGGACAGGGAACACTGAAGCTTTCTTT
CDR3: CASSLITRTGNTEAFF

size: NA
J: TRBJ2-3
V: TRBV7-9
D: TRBD2
DNA: TGTGCCAGCAGCTTAGAGCGGGGGGCGTGGACAGATACGCAGTATTTT
CDR3: CASSLERGAWTDTQYF

size: NA
J: TRBJ2-3
V: TRBV3-1/TRBV3-2
D: TRBD2
DNA: TGTGCCAGCAGCCAAGGGGGGGGACGCACAGATACGCAGTATTTT
CDR3: CASSQGGGRTDTQYF

size: NA
J: TRBJ2-2
V: TRBV30
D: TRBD1
DNA: TGTGCCTGGGACAGGGGTGACGGGGAGCTGTTTTTT
CDR3: CAWDRGDGELFF

size: NA
J: TRBJ1-1
V: TRBV7-2
D: NA
DNA: TGTGCCAGCAGCCCCCGAGGGGGAGAAAACACTGAAGCTTTCTTT
CDR3: CASSPRGGENTEAFF

size: NA
J: TRBJ2-3
V: TRBV7-3
D: NA
DNA: TGTGCCAGCAGCCTCGACTGGCGGGGAACGCAGTATTTT
CDR3: CASSLDWRGTQYF

size: NA
J: TRBJ2-4
V: TRBV7-8
D: NA
DNA: TGTGCCAGCAGCGCGGCCTTAGCCAAAAACATTCAGTACTTC
CDR3: CASSAALAKNIQYF

size: NA
J: TRBJ1-2
V: TRBV6-4
D: NA
DNA: TGTGCCAGCAGAGACACAGGAGCCGGCGATGGCTACACCTTC
CDR3: CASRDTGAGDGYTF

size: many
J: TRBJ2-7
V: TRBV11-2
D: NA
DNA: TGTGCCAGCAGCTTAGAACCCGCGGCCCACGAGCAGTACTTC
CDR3: CASSLEPAAHEQYF

size: many
J: TRBJ2-1
V: TRBV7-3
D: TRBD1
DNA: TGTGCCAGCAGCCCACAGGGGCGCAACTACAATGAGCAGTTCTTC
CDR3: CASSPQGRNYNEQFF

size: once
J: TRBJ2-7
V: TRBV28
D: TRBD2
DNA: TGTGCCAGCAGGACTAGCGGGGGACACGAGCAGTACTTC
CDR3: CASRTSGGHEQYF

size: NA
J: TRBJ2-7
V: TRBV24-1
D: NA
DNA: TGTGCCACCAGGGACACCGCGACCTACGAGCAGTACTTC
CDR3: CATRDTATYEQYF